This T cell receptor beta chain comes out of a study of T cell responses to AZD1222 COVID-19 vaccine. Study-wide findings and caveats: Repertoire sampling occurred only after the peak T cell response. Nearly half of unique spike-specific TCRs reportedly avoided B.1.351 and B.1.1.7 mutated regions. Rises in breadth and depth of Spike-specific TCRs came after two AZD1222 doses. Among the donors, most were white British and more were female, and clonal diversity was possibly underestimated.

Concerning this clone: The target antigen is unknown.

Libraries were prepared by immunoSEQ multiplex PCR; TCRdb keeps only in-frame clonotypes and omits some of them. Among fewer than 150,000 clones listed, around 87% were seen once. The TCR comes from an adult in good health. The source material was peripheral blood, sampled on day 0 of AZD1222 vaccination.

The CDR3 DNA is TGTGCCAGCAGTTCCGACGGGGGGACCCCTGAAGCTTTCTTT. It codes for CASSSDGGTPEAFF. V and J are TRBV27 and TRBJ1-1, with TRBD1 as a possible D gene (5 bases). The germline CDR1 and CDR2 sequences are MNHEY and SMNVEV (reference sequence). The CDR3 is 14 amino acids. V shed 4 bases and J shed 6 bases, with 15 bases lying between them.